Following are 20 T cell receptor beta chains from one sample sequenced in a study of cytomegalovirus exposure and HLA in healthy donors. Primers for the PCR totalled 60 Vbeta and 13 Jbeta. Measured with immunoSEQ multiplex PCR; TCRdb has only the in-frame clones, and not every one. The table has 150,000 to 200,000 clones, 60% to 85% seen once. The sequenced material came from PBMCs. Every receptor here comes from a female donor in good health and CMV-seronegative.

The rearrangement uses TRBV2 and TRBJ1-1; 7 bases fit TRBD1. The CDR3 is 13 amino acids. The trim removed 6 bases at V and 2 bases at J, leaving 3 bases unmatched. The V gene's germline CDR1 is SNHLY and CDR2 FYNNEI. In DNA, the CDR3 is TGTGCCAGCAGGGGGACAGCCAACACTGAAGCTTTCTTT. Its translation is CASRGTANTEAFF.

This clone was counted only a few times. V and J are TRBV28 and TRBJ1-2; D perhaps matches TRBD1 (5 bases). This CDR3 has 12 amino acids. V was cut by 4 bases and J by 4 bases, with 7 bases left in between. Germline V lookup: CDR1 MDHEN, CDR2 SYDVKM. CDR3 protein: CASSSGIYGYTF. CDR3 DNA sequence: TGTGCCAGCAGTTCAGGGATCTATGGCTACACCTTC.

This sequence joins TRBV28 and TRBJ2-7; TRBD1 agrees at 7 bases. CDR1 and CDR2 (germline): MDHEN, SYDVKM. The CDR3 is made up of 15 amino acids. V lost 3 bases and J lost 2; bases outside the gene matches: 7. The CDR3 is CASSFRDRRAYEQYF. The CDR3, as DNA: TGTGCCAGCAGTTTCAGGGACAGAAGGGCCTACGAGCAGTACTTC.

This clone was recorded only once. This chain connects TRBV15 to TRBJ2-7, with 7 positions matching TRBD2. Trimming took 4 bases from V and 3 from J; bases not matched to a gene: 9. This CDR3 spans 15 amino acids. Germline CDR1 and CDR2: LNHNV and YYDKDF (reference sequence). In DNA form, the CDR3 reads TGTGCCACCAGCATGAGCGGGGTCCCAAGCTACGAGCAGTACTTC. Protein: CATSMSGVPSYEQYF.

V gene TRBV7-9 combines with J gene TRBJ2-7; the D gene is possibly TRBD1 (6 bases). Trimming stripped 1 base from V and 0 bases from J, with 13 bases between. The germline V gene encodes CDR1 SEHNR and CDR2 FQNEAQ (reference sequence). The CDR3 totals 16 residues. The CDR3 nucleotides read TGTGCCAGCAGCTTAGTAGGGGGAAGTTCCTCCTACGAGCAGTACTTC. Translated: CASSLVGGSSSYEQYF. The full variable domain, in which reference TRBV7-9 and TRBJ2-7 provide the parts outside the CDR3, is DTGVSQNPRHKITKRGQNVTFRCDPISEHNRLYWYRQTLGQGPEFLTYFQNEAQLEKSRLLSDRFSAERPKGSFSTLEIQRTEQGDSAMYLCASSLVGGSSSYEQYFGPGTRLTVT.

The chain uses TRBV9 and TRBJ1-1, with D possibly being TRBD1 (5 bases). The CDR3 sequence is 15 residues long. Between the trimmed V and J ends, which lost 4 bases and 2 bases, there was a span of 15 bases. In germline, CDR1 is SGDLS, CDR2 YYNGEE. CDR3: CASSPDIGHNTEAFF. The CDR3 nucleotides read TGTGCCAGCAGCCCAGACATTGGACATAACACTGAAGCTTTCTTT.

The rearrangement joins TRBV2 to TRBJ1-4, with D possibly TRBD1 on 5 matching bases. The CDR3 contains 15 residues. Trimming took off 0 bases at V and 8 bases at J, with 13 bases between the two ends. Germline-derived CDR1 and CDR2 are SNHLY and FYNNEI. The CDR3 reads CASSEARQGTEKLFF. The CDR3 DNA reads as TGTGCCAGCAGTGAAGCTAGGCAGGGCACAGAAAAACTGTTTTTT.

The chain is built from TRBV4-3 and TRBJ2-1, with 10 bases lining up with TRBD1. J lost 5 bases, V lost 0 bases, and 7 bases had no gene match. There are 17 residues in the CDR3. Germline CDR1 is LGHNA and CDR2 is YSLEER. CDR3: CASSQDKGTGVHNEQFF. The CDR3 bases are TGCGCCAGCAGCCAAGATAAGGGGACAGGGGTTCACAATGAGCAGTTCTTC.

This chain connects TRBV30 to TRBJ2-1; possible D gene TRBD2, 6 bases. V was pared by 7 bases and J by 9 bases, with 10 bases between. This CDR3 is 10 amino acids long. The V gene's germline CDR1 is GTSNPN and CDR2 SVGIG (reference sequence). The CDR3 nucleotides are TGTGCCTCCGGGGGAGGTGAGCAGTTCTTC. Residues: CASGGGEQFF.

This rearrangement joins TRBV10-1 to TRBJ2-7; 10 bases line up with TRBD1. Germline CDR1 WNHNN, CDR2 SYGVQD (reference sequence). This CDR3 has 14 amino acids. J gave up 2 bases and V 6 bases, and 4 bases lay outside the gene matches. The CDR3 sequence: CASSPGQGTYEQYF. CDR3 coding DNA: TGCGCCAGCAGCCCGGGACAGGGGACCTACGAGCAGTACTTC.

The V call is TRBV2, the J call TRBJ1-1, with 7 bases that match TRBD1. The germline V gene encodes CDR1 SNHLY and CDR2 FYNNEI. The CDR3 sequence is 15 residues long. V was pared by 2 bases and J by 5 bases, with 8 bases of the junction left unmatched. In DNA, the CDR3 is TGTGCCAGCAGTGAAAGGGCAGGGGGTAAGACTGAAGCTTTCTTT. Its translation is CASSERAGGKTEAFF.

The chain joins TRBV5-1 to TRBJ1-4, with 7 bases that match TRBD1. Trimming at V came to 6 bases and at J to 7 bases, leaving 6 bases not matched to a gene. Germline CDR1 SGHRS, CDR2 YFSETQ. The CDR3 consists of 13 residues. CDR3 in amino acids: CASKEGAGEKLFF. CDR3 nucleotides: TGCGCCAGCAAGGAGGGGGCGGGTGAAAAACTGTTTTTT. The whole variable domain, remainder taken from reference TRBV5-1 and TRBJ1-4, is KAGVTQTPRYLIKTRGQQVTLSCSPISGHRSVSWYQQTPGQGLQFLFEYFSETQRNKGNFPGRFSGRQFSNSRSEMNVSTLELGDSALYLCASKEGAGEKLFFGSGTQLSVL.

The rearrangement links TRBV6-1 to TRBJ1-1; perhaps TRBD1 as D (5 bases). V lost 2 bases and J lost 1, with 11 bases in between. Germline CDR1 and CDR2: MNHNS and SASEGT. The CDR3 loop spans 15 amino acids. DNA of the CDR3: TGTGCCAGCAGTGAACAATGGCAGGGGAACACTGAAGCTTTCTTT. Protein sequence: CASSEQWQGNTEAFF.

The genes are TRBV5-1 and TRBJ2-7, with TRBD1 identical over 7 bases. The V gene end was trimmed by 4 bases and the J gene end by 2 bases; junction bases not matched to a gene: 6. CDR3 length equals 14 residues. The germline gives CDR1 SGHRS, CDR2 YFSETQ. Here the CDR3 reads CASSPGTDAYEQYF. CDR3 DNA: TGCGCCAGCAGCCCGGGGACAGATGCCTACGAGCAGTACTTC.

The CDR3 coding sequence is TGTGCCAGTAGTATAGATCAGCGGGACTATCCGAATGAGCAGTTCTTC. Protein product: CASSIDQRDYPNEQFF. The chain carries TRBV19 and TRBJ2-1; 7 bases agree with TRBD2. The CDR3 has 16 residues. Germline loops: CDR1 LNHDA, CDR2 SQIVND (reference sequence). After removal of 0 bases from V and 7 bases from J, the junction contained 9 bases not matched to a gene.

J is TRBJ2-2 and V is TRBV30, with D possibly being TRBD1 (6 bases). V was trimmed by 0 bases and J by 6 bases, leaving 8 bases between them. The CDR3 length is 13 residues. CDR1 is GTSNPN and CDR2 is SVGIG in the germline V gene (reference sequence). The CDR3 DNA follows: TGTGCCTGGAGTGTAGAGGGGGCCGGGGAGCTGTTTTTT. This gives the protein CAWSVEGAGELFF.

This clone appeared once. This chain uses TRBV9 with TRBJ2-1; 12 bases agree with TRBD2. Germline assignment: CDR1 SGDLS and CDR2 YYNGEE. This CDR3 is 18 amino acids long. Germline trimming cut 0 bases from V and 6 bases from J; bases unmatched to any gene: 10. CDR3 bases: TGTGCCAGCAGCGTAGTCCCACCAGGACTAGCGGGACTCAATGAGCAGTTCTTC. Its translation is CASSVVPPGLAGLNEQFF.

The chain employs TRBV6-5 and TRBJ1-1; weak D call: TRBD1 (6 bases). In germline, CDR1 is MNHEY, CDR2 SVGAGI. The CDR3 consists of 14 residues. V gave up 9 bases and J gave up 1 base, with 15 bases separating them. CDR3 in DNA: TGTGCCAGTTTAGGGGGGGGCGAGAACACTGAAGCTTTCTTT. Protein sequence: CASLGGGENTEAFF.

This clone was observed a handful of times. The chain links TRBV10-1 to TRBJ2-1; 7 bases line up with TRBD2. From germline, CDR1 is WNHNN and CDR2 SYGVQD (reference sequence). The CDR3 loop spans 16 amino acids. V gave up 8 bases and J gave up 3 bases; unmatched junction bases: 13. Here the CDR3 reads CASLTIGLADYNEQFF. The CDR3 DNA is TGCGCCAGCCTGACGATCGGGCTAGCGGACTACAATGAGCAGTTCTTC.

The chain combines TRBV4-1 with TRBJ2-1; D is undetermined. The CDR3 has 13 amino acids. V was shortened by 5 bases and J by 6 bases, with 11 bases between the two germline ends. The germline CDR1 and CDR2 sequences are MGHRA and YSYEKL. CDR3 region: CASSSSGRNEQFF. CDR3 nucleotides: TGCGCCAGCAGCTCCTCGGGTCGCAATGAGCAGTTCTTC.